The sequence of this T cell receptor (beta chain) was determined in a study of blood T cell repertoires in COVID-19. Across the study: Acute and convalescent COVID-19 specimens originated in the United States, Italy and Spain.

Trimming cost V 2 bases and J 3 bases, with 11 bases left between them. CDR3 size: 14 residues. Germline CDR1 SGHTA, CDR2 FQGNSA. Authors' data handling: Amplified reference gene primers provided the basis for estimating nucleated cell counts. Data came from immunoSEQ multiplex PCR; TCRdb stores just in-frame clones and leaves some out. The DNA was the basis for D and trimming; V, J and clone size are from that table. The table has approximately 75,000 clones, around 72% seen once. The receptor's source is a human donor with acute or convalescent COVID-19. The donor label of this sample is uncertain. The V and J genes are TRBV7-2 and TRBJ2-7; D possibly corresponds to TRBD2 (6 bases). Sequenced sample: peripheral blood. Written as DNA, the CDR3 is TGTGCCAGCAGCTTATCCCGCGGGATCTACGAGCAGTACTTC. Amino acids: CASSLSRGIYEQYF. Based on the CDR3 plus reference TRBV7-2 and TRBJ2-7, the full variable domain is GAGVSQSPSNKVTEKGKDVELRCDPISGHTALYWYRQSLGQGLEFLIYFQGNSAPDKSGLPSDRFSAERTGGSVSTLTIQRTQQEDSAVYLCASSLSRGIYEQYFGPGTRLTVT.